Listed below are T cell receptor beta chains from one sample, sequenced in a study of OX40 agonist ivuxolimab in advanced cancers. Method: immunoSEQ multiplex PCR; TCRdb's copy keeps in-frame clones and lacks some. Among about 120,000 clones listed, around 87% were seen once. Specimen: CD4+ or CD8+ T cells sorted from blood, collected in a trial of the OX40 agonist ivuxolimab. These receptors all come from an adult with an advanced solid tumor such as melanoma, head and neck, liver or kidney cancer. Each CDR3 is given without its conserved first and last residue. Each record gives: clone size, V gene, CDR3 protein. Clone size appears in some rows only: once, few, many, or a class for an expanded clone.

- | TRBV28 | ASSPSSGTGPYEQY
- | TRBV6-6 | ASSSFSGAEAF
- | TRBV6-5 | ASAGLAANEKLF
- | TRBV28 | ASSPGGKDTEAF
- | TRBV7-2 | ASSTQGGQPQH
- | TRBV7-3 | ASSGTGELF
- | TRBV30 | AWSVTDRANSPLH
once | TRBV30 | AWRGRPNSPLH
- | TRBV7-2 | ASSEQGTRVPGELF
once | TRBV19 | ASSETGTGTSSGYT
- | TRBV7-2 | ASKERGSTDTQY
few | TRBV7-9 | AGQTGVDEKLF
- | TRBV30 | AWSDVGGNQPQH
- | TRBV5-1 | ASSLTASNTGELF
- | TRBV11-2 | ASTGTGSSYEQY
- | TRBV7-2 | ASSQGLTEAF
- | TRBV7-2 | ASSLAGGQGEQY
- | TRBV28 | ASSRDTRDYGYT
- | TRBV9 | ASSVVSRPNTEAF
- | TRBV10-3 | AISVVSGGDNEQF
- | TRBV30 | AWSVGTSGGTDTQY
- | TRBV10-3 | AIRGRTSYEQY
- | TRBV29-1 | SARQGSSYNSPLH
- | TRBV11-2 | ASSFGANYGYT
- | TRBV30 | AWRGSFRETQY